This TCR beta chain derives from a study of T-cell memory formation after mild COVID-19. The overall study: Each donor largely had its own TCR clusters. Whole-study findings and limits: Chiefly within CM and EM were the contracting CD4+ clones; CD8+ ones were within EMRA. Clones that contracted from day 15 to 85 were balanced CD4/CD8, while later expanders leaned CD4+.

This CDR3 region has 15 residues. V was pared by 2 bases and J by 9 bases, with 19 bases between. From germline, CDR1 is SGHDT and CDR2 YYEEEE. TCRdb independently ran MiXCR on the 5' RACE reads; one entry per CDR3 protein. Of 350,000 to 400,000 distinct CDR3 sequences in the sample, around 21% were seen once. This clonotype has just a few counts. Its matching antigen is unknown. This sequence joins TRBV5-6 and TRBJ2-3, with D unresolved. This TCR derives from an adult woman who had mild COVID-19 (a few samples of this study predate the infection). Cell type and time point are not known. The sequenced material came from PBMCs or a T cell subset sorted from them (not recorded which). In nucleotides, the CDR3 is TGTGCCAGCAGCTTAAGGGTGACGCTCAAGCCCACGCAGTATTTT. Amino acid sequence: CASSLRVTLKPTQYF. Variable domain in full (rest from reference TRBV5-6 and TRBJ2-3): DAGVTQSPTHLIKTRGQQVTLRCSPKSGHDTVSWYQQALGQGPQFIFQYYEEEERQRGNFPDRFSGHQFPNYSSELNVNALLLGDSALYLCASSLRVTLKPTQYFGPGTRLTVL.